These 13 T cell receptor beta chains were sequenced from one sample in a study of beta chain features in type 1 diabetes listed by TCRdb under 2018. To prepare the library, the immunoSEQ multiplex PCR assay was applied. The entire isolated RNA was reverse transcribed using the High Capacity cDNA Reverse Transcription Kit, and thus expressed TCRB transcripts were sequenced. TCRdb mirrors the immuneACCESS table, restricted to in-frame sequences. Some clones are absent from its copies; in checked studies, under half trace to an unresolved V gene, and the reason for the others is unknown. Across this sample there are hundreds of thousands of clones, with about 10% seen only once. Of the sample, 0.046% is held by the ten largest clones. The specimen sequenced was naive CD4+ T cells from blood. What this sample's cell subset or site label stands for: true naive CD4+ T cells. The receptors shown here come from a woman under 30 in good health.

This clone was detected only a few times. The chain joins TRBV15 to TRBJ2-7; 7 nucleotides match TRBD1. V was pared by 1 base and J by 6 bases, with 6 bases of the junction left unmatched. Germline CDR1 reads LNHNV; CDR2 reads YYDKDF (reference sequence). CDR3 length: 14 amino acids. The CDR3 is CATSRVTGFSEQYF. For the CDR3, the DNA is TGTGCCACCAGCAGAGTGACAGGGTTCAGCGAGCAGTACTTC.

The chain employs TRBV23-1 and TRBJ2-5; D unresolved. TRBV23-1 is filed as an ORF, its function uncertain. The germline V and J ends were trimmed by 8 bases and 1 base, with 14 bases remaining between them. This CDR3 is built from 14 residues. This CDR3 reads CASGYRQAQETQYF. The CDR3 nucleotides are TGCGCCAGCGGATATCGACAAGCCCAAGAGACCCAGTACTTC.

There are a few counts of this clone. The rearrangement joins TRBV9 to TRBJ2-7, with D perhaps assigned TRBD1 or TRBD2 (5 bases each). V lost 0 bases and J 0 bases, leaving 16 bases between the germline ends. This CDR3 comprises 17 residues. CDR1 is SGDLS and CDR2 is YYNGEE in the germline V gene. The CDR3 here is CASSVDGAEISSYEQYV. DNA of the CDR3: TGTGCCAGCAGCGTAGACGGGGCAGAAATAAGCTCCTACGAGCAGTACGTC.

As concerns this clone: Other DNA sequences of this sample code for an identical CDR3. J is TRBJ2-7 and V is TRBV4-3; no reliable D call. Trimming left V 0 bases short and J 2 bases short, with 5 bases between. CDR1 is LGHNA and CDR2 is YSLEER in the germline V gene. CDR3 length equals 13 residues. CDR3 nucleotides: TGCGCCAGCAGCCAAGATCTACCCTACGAGCAGTACTTC. It is translated as CASSQDLPYEQYF.

This clone was seen more than once but under ten times. The chain uses TRBV7-9 and TRBJ2-1, with 9 bases identical to TRBD2. J lost 0 bases, V lost 7 bases, and 16 bases had no gene match. The CDR3 contains 19 residues. The germline CDR1 and CDR2 sequences are SEHNR and FQNEAQ (reference sequence). The CDR3 coding sequence is TGTGCCAGCACCCCCGTGGGGCTAGCGGGGAGAAGCTCCTACAATGAGCAGTTCTTC. Residues: CASTPVGLAGRSSYNEQFF.

The V gene is TRBV7-2, the J gene TRBJ2-2, with D uncertain. There are 14 residues in the CDR3. Trimming cost V 1 base and J 0 bases, with 3 bases left between them. Per the germline V gene, CDR1 is SGHTA and CDR2 is FQGNSA. This CDR3 is CASSLGSNTGELFF. The CDR3, as DNA: TGTGCCAGCAGCTTAGGCTCGAACACCGGGGAGCTGTTTTTT.

V is TRBV5-1 and J is TRBJ2-1, with TRBD1 matching over 8 bases. The CDR3 spans 15 residues. CDR1 is SGHRS and CDR2 is YFSETQ in the germline V gene. V gave up 5 bases and J gave up 7 bases; unmatched junction bases: 11. As DNA, the CDR3 is TGCGCCAGCAGTAGTGACAGGGGTAGATGGAATGAGCAGTTCTTC. This encodes CASSSDRGRWNEQFF. The full variable domain, with the rest looked up from reference TRBV5-1 and TRBJ2-1, is KAGVTQTPRYLIKTRGQQVTLSCSPISGHRSVSWYQQTPGQGLQFLFEYFSETQRNKGNFPGRFSGRQFSNSRSEMNVSTLELGDSALYLCASSSDRGRWNEQFFGPGTRLTVL.

This chain joins TRBV6-5 and TRBJ2-3; D remains ambiguous. The CDR3 length is 10 residues. V was pared by 9 bases and J by 8 bases, with 9 bases between. Germline lookup yields CDR1 MNHEY and CDR2 SVGAGI. The CDR3 loop is CASSRGTQYF. The DNA for the CDR3 is TGTGCCAGTTCCCGTGGTACGCAGTATTTT.

This chain links TRBV13 with TRBJ2-3, with D maybe TRBD2 (6 bases). There are 17 residues in the CDR3. Germline CDR1 and CDR2: PRHDT and FYEKMQ (reference sequence). V was trimmed by 1 base and J by 0 bases, leaving 14 bases between them. CDR3 nucleotide sequence: TGTGCCAGCAGCTTAGCTCTGGGGCGGGGTAGCACAGATACGCAGTATTTT. It yields the protein CASSLALGRGSTDTQYF.

The V and J genes are TRBV27 and TRBJ2-3; D perhaps matches TRBD2 (5 bases). The length of the CDR3 is 14 residues. Trimming cost V 11 bases and J 2 bases, with 17 bases left between them. In germline, CDR1 is MNHEY, CDR2 SMNVEV (reference sequence). In nucleotides, the CDR3 is TGTGCCTCCGCCCTAGCTCGAAACACAGATACGCAGTATTTT. Amino acid sequence: CASALARNTDTQYF.

CDR3 loop: CASSLVKETQYF. The CDR3 coding sequence is TGTGCCAGCAGCTTAGTCAAAGAGACCCAGTACTTC. This chain connects TRBV11-2 to TRBJ2-5; D is unresolved. The V gene's germline CDR1 is SGHAT and CDR2 FQNNGV. Trimming shortened V by 1 base and J by 3 bases, and 3 bases separated the two germline ends. This CDR3 contains 12 residues.

The chain carries TRBV6-5 and TRBJ2-7, with D tentatively TRBD2 (5 bases). Germline CDR1 and CDR2: MNHEY and SVGAGI. Trimming removed 2 bases at V and 4 bases at J, with 12 bases between. There are 14 residues in the CDR3. In DNA form, the CDR3 reads TGTGCCAGCAGTTACGGAGGCTGGAGGTACGAGCAGTACTTC. Amino acid sequence: CASSYGGWRYEQYF.

This clone appeared a few times. This sequence joins TRBV5-1 and TRBJ1-2; TRBD1 agrees at 8 bases. The CDR3 has 14 amino acids. J lost 1 base, V lost 4 bases, and 3 bases had no gene match. Germline V gives CDR1 SGHRS, CDR2 YFSETQ. CDR3 sequence (DNA): TGCGCCAGCAGCCGGACAGGGAATAACTATGGCTACACCTTC. Its protein is CASSRTGNNYGYTF.